Presented here are 20 T cell receptor beta chains from one specimen sequenced in a study of spatial heterogeneity in lung cancer. TCRdb fed the 5' RACE reads into MiXCR, producing one record per CDR3 protein. The sample has 16,000 or so distinct CDR3 sequences; just over 3.5% are singletons. As to time point: sample taken at primary tumor resection. The material sequenced was normal lung tissue next to the tumor, taken at surgery. These receptors all stem from a male donor with early-stage non-small cell lung cancer.

This clonotype occurred many times. The library was prepared for alpha chains; this beta chain is a stray read, so its frequency means little. The V gene is TRBV6-1, the J gene TRBJ1-1; D is unclear. CDR1 MNHNS and CDR2 SASEGT come from the germline V gene. V was trimmed by 4 bases and J by 2 bases, leaving 17 bases between them. The CDR3 totals 16 residues. The CDR3 region has the DNA TGTGCCAGCAGTGCGAACAGCGACAAGCGTAACACTGAAGCTTTCTTT. It codes for CASSANSDKRNTEAFF.

This clonotype has a count of ten or more. As an off-target read in a library built for alpha chains, this beta chain has a frequency of little significance. The chain employs TRBV6-2 or TRBV6-3 and TRBJ2-5, with D maybe TRBD1 (6 bases). From germline, CDR1 is MNHEY and CDR2 SVGEGT. The CDR3 is made up of 13 amino acids. Trimming took off 9 bases at V and 5 bases at J, with 16 bases between the two ends. The CDR3 reads CASEKGVRETQYF. Written as DNA, the CDR3 is TGTGCCAGTGAAAAGGGGGTGAGGGAGACCCAGTACTTC.

Many counts were recorded for this clonotype. Because this beta chain is a stray read in a library intended to capture alpha chains, its abundance should not be given much weight. The genes are TRBV6-1 and TRBJ2-6; D gene ambiguous. Per the germline V gene, CDR1 is MNHNS and CDR2 is SASEGT. V lost 0 bases and J lost 1, with 4 bases in between. The CDR3 covers 15 residues. CDR3 loop: CASSEALSGANVLTF. In DNA, the CDR3 is TGTGCCAGCAGTGAAGCGTTATCTGGGGCCAACGTCCTGACTTTC.

This clonotype came up many times. This beta chain is off target for a library built for alpha chains, so its abundance means little. The V and J genes are TRBV6-6 and TRBJ1-1; no reliable D call. V lost 2 bases, J lost 0 bases, and 7 bases lay in between. CDR1 is MNHNY and CDR2 is SVGAGI in the germline V gene (reference sequence). The length of the CDR3 is 14 residues. CDR3 sequence (DNA): TGTGCCAGCAGTTACGGCCAGATGAACACTGAAGCTTTCTTT. Its protein is CASSYGQMNTEAFF.

This clonotype was recorded at least ten times. Because the library targeted alpha chains, this beta chain is an off-target read whose size means little. This chain links TRBV29-1 with TRBJ2-1, with D unresolved. The CDR3 has 17 residues. Germline loops: CDR1 SQVTM, CDR2 ANQGSEA. The germline V and J ends were trimmed by 8 bases and 0 bases, with 23 bases remaining between them. CDR3 region: CSTSSQPGRSSYNEQFF. The CDR3 DNA sequence: TGCAGCACCTCCTCCCAGCCTGGGCGGAGCTCCTACAATGAGCAGTTCTTC.

This clonotype was seen ten or more times. This beta chain turned up in a library designed for alpha chains; as an off-target read, its abundance says little. The J gene is TRBJ2-3, the V gene TRBV6-5; maybe TRBD1 (6 bases). With 8 bases removed from V and 2 bases from J, the gap between germline ends came to 11 bases. In germline, CDR1 is MNHEY, CDR2 SVGAGI. This CDR3 region has 13 residues. Here the CDR3 reads CASRDTNTDTQYF. Written as DNA, the CDR3 is TGTGCCAGCCGGGACACTAACACAGATACGCAGTATTTT.

This clonotype was observed many times. Because the library targeted alpha chains, this beta chain is an off-target read whose size means little. This chain joins TRBV12-3 or TRBV12-4 and TRBJ1-5; D not certain. CDR3 length equals 14 residues. Trimming left V 6 bases short and J 3 bases short, with 12 bases between. The chain's CDR3 is CASSPEQLNQPQHF. CDR3 DNA: TGTGCCAGCAGCCCAGAGCAACTCAATCAGCCCCAGCATTTT.

At least ten counts were recorded for this clonotype. Since the library was made to target alpha chains, this beta chain is a stray read and its abundance is not meaningful. The V gene is TRBV12-3 or TRBV12-4, the J gene TRBJ2-1; D remains ambiguous. This CDR3 has 13 residues. Trimming stripped 6 bases from V and 8 bases from J, with 14 bases between. The CDR3 bases are TGTGCCAGCAGGCCTAGGCCGTTCGATGAGCAGTTCTTC. Translation: CASRPRPFDEQFF.

This clonotype was seen many times. For a library built for alpha chains, this beta chain is a stray read; little rests on its size. This chain connects TRBV2 to TRBJ2-7; 7 bases match TRBD2. The ends lost 4 bases at V and 0 bases at J; junction bases unmatched: 6. This CDR3 comprises 15 residues. CDR1 is SNHLY, CDR2 FYNNEI, per germline. The CDR3 loop is CASSARERSSYEQYF. In DNA, the CDR3 is TGTGCCAGCAGTGCGCGGGAGCGTTCCTCCTACGAGCAGTACTTC. Variable domain in full (rest from reference TRBV2 and TRBJ2-7): EPEVTQTPSHQVTQMGQEVILRCVPISNHLYFYWYRQILGQKVEFLVSFYNNEISEKSEIFDDQFSVERPDGSNFTLKIRSTKLEDSAMYFCASSARERSSYEQYFGPGTRLTVT.

This clonotype was counted at least ten times. Being off target in a library aimed at alpha chains, this beta chain has a size of little meaning. The J gene is TRBJ1-2, the V gene TRBV11-2; D is unresolved. There are 15 residues in the CDR3. V was trimmed by 1 base and J by 1 base, leaving 10 bases between them. Germline-derived CDR1 and CDR2 are SGHAT and FQNNGV. CDR3 nucleotides: TGTGCCAGCAGCTTAGGGGCTGGGTTTAACTATGGCTACACCTTC. Translating it yields CASSLGAGFNYGYTF.

This clonotype came up many times. The library was built for alpha chains, so this beta chain is an off-target read and its size means little. This chain uses TRBV18 with TRBJ2-1; D is undetermined. Trimming took off 0 bases at V and 7 bases at J, with 10 bases between the two ends. The germline V gene has CDR1 KGHSH and CDR2 LQKENI. This CDR3 has 14 amino acids. The chain's CDR3 is CASSPPLSENEQFF. CDR3 sequence (DNA): TGTGCCAGCTCACCACCGCTGAGCGAGAATGAGCAGTTCTTC.

This clonotype was recorded at least ten times. The size of this beta chain means little, since it is a stray read in a library made for alpha chains. The rearrangement joins TRBV27 to TRBJ1-4; no clear D. The germline V and J ends were trimmed by 5 bases and 8 bases, with 15 bases remaining between them. The CDR3 spans 14 residues. In germline, CDR1 is MNHEY, CDR2 SMNVEV (reference sequence). CDR3: CASSRGSLGEKLFF. In nucleotides, the CDR3 is TGTGCCAGCAGTAGAGGGTCACTTGGCGAAAAACTGTTTTTT.

Many counts were recorded for this clonotype. In a library made to pick up alpha chains, this beta chain is a stray read with a size that means little. The J gene is TRBJ1-1, the V gene TRBV2, with D possibly TRBD1 on 5 matching bases. V lost 4 bases and J 0 bases, leaving 12 bases between the germline ends. Germline V lookup: CDR1 SNHLY, CDR2 FYNNEI. The CDR3 extends over 15 amino acids. CDR3 in amino acids: CASSGQSLMNTEAFF. The CDR3 nucleotides are TGTGCCAGCAGTGGACAGAGCCTCATGAACACTGAAGCTTTCTTT.

This clonotype was counted ten times or more. This beta chain is off target for a library built for alpha chains, so its abundance means little. The chain employs TRBV6-6 and TRBJ1-2, with TRBD1 matching 7 bases. The CDR3 spans 15 residues. Germline CDR1 reads MNHNY; CDR2 reads SVGAGI (reference sequence). V shed 2 bases and J 6 bases; nucleotides not matched to a gene: 9. CDR3 protein: CASSYRARGEDGYTF. The CDR3 DNA reads TGTGCCAGCAGTTACAGGGCCAGGGGGGAGGATGGCTACACCTTC.

This clonotype has at least ten counts. A library prepared for alpha chains yielded this beta chain as an off-target read; its size is of little meaning. V is TRBV6-1 and J is TRBJ2-7; tentatively, D is TRBD2 (5 bases). Germline V lookup: CDR1 MNHNS, CDR2 SASEGT. The CDR3 is 13 amino acids. V lost 2 bases and J lost 5, with 10 bases in between. CDR3 bases: TGTGCCAGCAGTGAACTGAGGGTTCACGAGCAGTACTTC. Its translation is CASSELRVHEQYF.

Ten or more counts support this clonotype. This beta chain is a stray read from a library made for alpha chains; its abundance is not meaningful. CDR3 sequence reads: CASSNAGTSLYNEQFF. The CDR3 coding sequence is TGTGCCAGCAGCAATGCCGGGACAAGTCTTTACAATGAGCAGTTCTTC. The chain is built from TRBV11-3 and TRBJ2-1, with D maybe TRBD1 (6 bases). There are 16 residues in the CDR3. Germline assignment: CDR1 SGHNT and CDR2 YENEEA. Trimming shortened V by 5 bases and J by 4 bases, and 18 bases separated the two germline ends.

In its sample, this clonotype is medium-sized. With the library built for alpha chains, this beta chain is off target and its frequency is not meaningful. The chain has TRBV12-3 or TRBV12-4 and TRBJ1-1; D is ambiguous. This CDR3 has 12 residues. The V end was cut by 2 bases, the J end by 2 bases, with 3 bases between. This chain's CDR3 is CASSLSNTEAFF. CDR3 nucleotides: TGTGCCAGCAGTTTAAGTAACACTGAAGCTTTCTTT.

Within the sample, this clonotype is medium-sized. In a library made to pick up alpha chains, this beta chain is a stray read with a size that means little. The rearrangement joins TRBV10-3 to TRBJ1-2; a weak D match, TRBD1 (5 bases). Germline V CDR1 and CDR2: ENHRY, SYGVKD. Trimming pared 4 bases from V and 2 bases from J, leaving 11 bases between. The CDR3 is 14 residues long. This CDR3 is CAISAAGENYGYTF. The CDR3 DNA follows: TGTGCCATCAGTGCAGCGGGGGAGAACTATGGCTACACCTTC.

This clonotype was found many times. This beta chain represents an off-target read in a library built for alpha chains; its size is of limited meaning. The rearrangement joins TRBV5-1 to TRBJ2-3, with 11 positions matching TRBD1. This CDR3 is 20 amino acids long. In germline, CDR1 is SGHRS, CDR2 YFSETQ. J was trimmed by 2 bases and V by 4 bases; bases with no gene match: 18. This CDR3 is CASSPGQGARNGEFTDTQYF. The CDR3 nucleotides read TGCGCCAGCAGCCCCGGACAGGGGGCGCGAAACGGCGAATTCACAGATACGCAGTATTTT.

This clonotype was observed at least ten times. Found in a library prepared for alpha chains, this beta chain is an off-target read, and its abundance has little meaning. The V gene is TRBV6-1, the J gene TRBJ1-5, with D unclear. Between the trimmed V and J ends, which lost 2 bases and 2 bases, there was a span of 10 bases. Germline V CDR1 and CDR2: MNHNS, SASEGT. The CDR3 consists of 15 residues. The CDR3 sequence is CASSEQSAGNQPQHF. The CDR3 bases are TGTGCCAGCAGTGAACAATCTGCCGGCAATCAGCCCCAGCATTTT.